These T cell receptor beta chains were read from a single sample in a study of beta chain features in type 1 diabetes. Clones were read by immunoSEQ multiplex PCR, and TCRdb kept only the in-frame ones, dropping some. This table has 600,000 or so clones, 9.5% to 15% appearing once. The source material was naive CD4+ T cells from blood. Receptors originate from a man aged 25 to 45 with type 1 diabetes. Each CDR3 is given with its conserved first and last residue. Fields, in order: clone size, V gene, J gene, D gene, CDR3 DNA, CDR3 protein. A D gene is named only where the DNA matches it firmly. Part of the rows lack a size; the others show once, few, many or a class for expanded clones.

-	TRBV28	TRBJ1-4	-	TGTGCCAGCAGGGGTAGTCTTAATGAAAAACTGTTTTTT	CASRGSLNEKLFF
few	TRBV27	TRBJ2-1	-	TGTGCCATCCGGGAACGTGGGGGCAATGAGCAGTTCTTC	CAIRERGGNEQFF
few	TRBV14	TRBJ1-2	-	TGTGCCAGCAGCCAAAGTGGGCAATTCCGCTATGGCTACACCTTC	CASSQSGQFRYGYTF
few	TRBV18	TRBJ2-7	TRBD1	TGTGCCAGCTCAGCCGGGACAGGGGGCGCAGGAGGCACCTACGAGCAGTACTTC	CASSAGTGGAGGTYEQYF
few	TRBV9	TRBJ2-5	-	TGTGCCAGCAGCGAACGTGTGGGAGAGACCCAGTACTTC	CASSERVGETQYF
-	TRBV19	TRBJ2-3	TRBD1	TGTGCCAGTAGTATGGGCAGGGGGAACGCAGATACGCAGTATTTT	CASSMGRGNADTQYF
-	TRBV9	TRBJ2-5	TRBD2	TGTGCCAGCAGCCCCCGGAGACTAGCGGGGGAGTCATGGGACTTC	CASSPRRLAGESWDF
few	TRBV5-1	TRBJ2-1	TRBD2	TGCGCCAGCAGCATGGATCTAGCGGGGGGTTCAGAGCAGTTCTTC	CASSMDLAGGSEQFF
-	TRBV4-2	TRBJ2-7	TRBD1	TGTGCCAGCAGCCCCTCGGACAGGTTCTACGAGCAGTACTTC	CASSPSDRFYEQYF
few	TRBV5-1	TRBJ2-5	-	TGCGCCAGCAGCGGGAGGACCCATCAAGAGACCCAGTACTTC	CASSGRTHQETQYF
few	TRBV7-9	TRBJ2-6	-	TGTGCCAGCAGCTTAGCAAGCATGCCGATCTCTGGGGCCAACGTCCTGACTTTC	CASSLASMPISGANVLTF
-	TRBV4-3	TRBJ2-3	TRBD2	TGCGCCAGCAGCCAGGCCGGGACTAGTGATGGCACAGATACGCAGTATTTT	CASSQAGTSDGTDTQYF
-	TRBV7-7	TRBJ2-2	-	TGTGCCAGCAGCTTTGCAGCCCCGAACACCGGGGAGCTGTTTTTT	CASSFAAPNTGELFF
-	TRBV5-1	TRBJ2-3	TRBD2	TGCGCCAGCAGCTTGGGGACTAGCGGGGGCCCTAGCACAGATACGCAGTATTTT	CASSLGTSGGPSTDTQYF
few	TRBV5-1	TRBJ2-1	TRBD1	TGCGCCAGCAGCTTGGCCGGGGGACAGGGGTACAATGAGCAGTTCTTC	CASSLAGGQGYNEQFF
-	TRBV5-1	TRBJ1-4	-	TGCGCCAGCAGCGGTGATGAAAAACTGTTTTTT	CASSGDEKLFF
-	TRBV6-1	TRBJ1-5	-	TGTGCCAGCAGTGAACGGGGAATTAGCAATCAGCCCCAGCATTTT	CASSERGISNQPQHF
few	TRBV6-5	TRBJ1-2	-	TGTGCCAGCAGTTACTCGTCCGTGCCCGGTGGCTACACCTTC	CASSYSSVPGGYTF
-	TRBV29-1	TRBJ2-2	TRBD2	TGCAGCGGTCGGCGGGGGGAGAACACCGGGGAGCTGTTTTTT	CSGRRGENTGELFF
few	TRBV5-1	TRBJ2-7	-	TGCGCCAGCAGCTTCCAGACACCGTCCTACGAGCAGTACTTC	CASSFQTPSYEQYF
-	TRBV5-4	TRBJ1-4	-	TGTGCCAGCAGCCTCGGGATTGAAAATGAAAAACTGTTTTTT	CASSLGIENEKLFF
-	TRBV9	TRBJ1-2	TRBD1	TGTGCCAGCAGCGTAGAAGGGGGCTGGGACTATGGCTACACCTTC	CASSVEGGWDYGYTF
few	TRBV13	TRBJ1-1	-	TGTGCCAGCAGCGCCTTAAATGCTGAAGCTTTCTTT	CASSALNAEAFF
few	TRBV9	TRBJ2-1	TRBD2	TGTGCCAGCAGCCCAAGGGACTATCGGGACAATGAGCAGTTCTTC	CASSPRDYRDNEQFF
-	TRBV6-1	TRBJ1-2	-	TGTGCCAGCAGTAACGACAGAAGCTATGGCTACACCTTC	CASSNDRSYGYTF
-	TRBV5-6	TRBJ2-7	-	TGTGCCAGCAGCCAACCGGACAGATCCTCCTACGAGCAGTACTTC	CASSQPDRSSYEQYF
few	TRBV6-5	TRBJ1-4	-	TGTGCCAGCAGTTACTCGAAGGCCGCTGTCGGCGAAAAACTGTTTTTT	CASSYSKAAVGEKLFF
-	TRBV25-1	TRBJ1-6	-	TGTGCCAGCAGTGAATGGACAGACGGAAATAATTCACCCCTCCACTTT	CASSEWTDGNNSPLHF
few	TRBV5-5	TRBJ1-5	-	TGTGCCAGCAGCTTGCGACAGACCGATCAGCCCCAGCATTTT	CASSLRQTDQPQHF
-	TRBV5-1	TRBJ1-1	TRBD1	TGCGCCAGCAGCCCGGACAGGACCTACACTGAAGCTTTCTTT	CASSPDRTYTEAFF
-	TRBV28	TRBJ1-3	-	TGTGCCAGCAGCAGAGACACCATATATTTT	CASSRDTIYF
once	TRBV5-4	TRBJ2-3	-	TGTGCCAGTCTTCCCGGAGCAGGGTCGTCGGATACGCAGTATTTT	CASLPGAGSSDTQYF